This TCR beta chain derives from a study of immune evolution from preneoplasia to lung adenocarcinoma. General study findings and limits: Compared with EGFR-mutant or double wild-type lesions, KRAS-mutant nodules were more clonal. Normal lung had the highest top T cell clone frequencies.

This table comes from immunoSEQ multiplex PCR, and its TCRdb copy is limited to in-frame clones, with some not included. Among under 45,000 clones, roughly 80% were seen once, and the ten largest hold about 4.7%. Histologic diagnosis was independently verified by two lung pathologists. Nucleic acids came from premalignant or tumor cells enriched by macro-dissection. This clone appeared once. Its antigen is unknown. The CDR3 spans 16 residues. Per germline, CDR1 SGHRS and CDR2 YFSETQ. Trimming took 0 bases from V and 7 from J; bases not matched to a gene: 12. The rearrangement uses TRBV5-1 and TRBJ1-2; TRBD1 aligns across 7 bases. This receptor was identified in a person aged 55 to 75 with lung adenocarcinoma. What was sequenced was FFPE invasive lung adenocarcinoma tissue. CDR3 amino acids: CASSLVDRGGTVGYTF. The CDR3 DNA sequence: TGCGCCAGCAGCTTGGTAGATCGAGGCGGGACAGTTGGCTACACCTTC.